This T cell receptor beta chain was identified during a study of shared clonotypes between healthy human individuals (dated by TCRdb to the early 2020s). Broadly, across the study: The cohort included three men and a couple of women between 18 and 49 years of age. For each donor, CD4 naive and CD4 memory were each run on three plates, CD8 naive on two plates, and CD8 memory on one plate. Blood TCR repertoires of 5 or 6 healthy adults were deeply sequenced to estimate repertoire size and the extent of clonotype sharing between individuals. To increase sequencing depth and limit assay-specific biases, TCR repertoire library preparation and sequencing were carried out by different laboratories using diverse techniques. Each donor's leukapheresis produced roughly between roughly 0.94 and 9.5 billion PBMCs.

Measured from the cysteine to the phenylalanine, the CDR3 is 14 residues long. The read is trimmed to its CDR3 DNA, 42 bases read in frame from base 1. CDR1 and CDR2, looked up from the germline V gene, are MGHRA and YSYEKL. V was cut back by 2 bases and J by 1 base, leaving a gap of 8 bases between them. Using the deep immunoSEQ assay, TCR CDR3 regions were amplified from genomic DNA by multiplex PCR. Genomic DNA extracted from each cell subset was distributed evenly over all wells of several immunoSEQ 96-well plates, and each plate served as one replicate. For sorted subsets, each replicate PCR was loaded with about 0.2 ug genomic DNA, equivalent to 25,000 to 30,000 T cell genomes. Purified libraries were quantified with a Qubit 3.0 fluorometer, sized on a Bioanalyzer 2100, and re-quantified with the KAPA Library Quantification kit. Every immunoSEQ 96-well plate was sequenced on a separate single-read 150-cycle Illumina NextSeq 550 flow cell. From the authors' description of their analysis: Because the immunoSEQ output included only junctional sequences and no quality scores, the filtering could not be the same as the filtering used for full-length reads. To assign V/J genes and CDR3, sequences were annotated using PyIR, a Python wrapper for IgBLAST v1.9, with IMGT germline references. Reads with weak V/J assignments (E-value above 1e-6), missing CDR3, stop codons, out-of-frame junctions, or ambiguous translated residues were removed. A V3J clonotype was defined by an identical inferred V gene, J gene, and CDR3 amino acid sequence. To compute the percentage overlap between repertoires, the number of shared unique clonotypes was divided by the size of the smaller repertoire. Richness of each repertoire was evaluated using RTK rarefaction, the Chao1 estimator, and Recon v2.1 estimates of unobserved clonotypes. For all TCRbeta clonotypes obtained by the gDNA method from a few donors, generation probabilities were computed with OLGA. TCRdb obtained this table from immuneACCESS and retained in-frame rearrangements with V and J assigned. These tables miss some clones; where compared with another copy, unresolved V genes account for less than half of the shortfall, and the remainder is unexplained. V and J calls and clone size are as listed in that table; D and trimming were resolved from the DNA. This sample holds some 2.1 million clones; roughly 95% were observed only once. Around 1.1% of the sample rests with the top ten.

What the study reported, not specific to this receptor: Pairwise subsampling led to the expectation that sequencing depth would affect the degree of clonotype sharing among donors. Larger estimated clonotype richness was generally found for naive subsets than for memory subsets. Sampling was restricted to blood, and TCR repertoires in tissue are likely to differ from TCR repertoires in blood. Higher generation probabilities were observed for clonotypes shared by all four sorted-subset donors than for non-shared clonotypes. Sharing across a few donors was observed for 5% to 6.5% of naive CD4, 3% to 3.5% of naive CD8, about 2.5% of memory CD4, and around 0.42% of memory CD8 clonotypes. Even with the large sequencing depth, rarefaction of the sorted-subset datasets indicated that sequencing was incomplete. Because the study included a small number of donors, the genetic and exposure-history diversity represented was limited.

CD8 naive samples consisted of CD45RO-negative cells that were positively selected for CCR7, yielding a CD45RA+CCR7+ population without TemRA cells. The donors were healthy, HIV-negative adults with no recently reported acute infections or vaccinations. Only Caucasian adults living in Nashville, Tennessee, USA were represented among the donors. After blood collection by leukapheresis, PBMCs were isolated using Ficoll-Histopaque density gradient centrifugation and then cryopreserved in the vapor phase of liquid nitrogen. Analytical flow cytometry was used to check the purity and quantity of every magnetically sorted T cell population. Genomic DNA was isolated from each sorted fraction and quantified by UV absorbance on a Nanodrop 2000c. About this clone itself: No cognate antigen has been identified for it. Qualities for individual bases were not recorded, and no much larger clone is one base off.

This TCR was sampled from a man between 18 and 35 years old in good health. Sequenced input: naive CD8+ T cells sorted from blood. The cell subset or site label here, explained by the study, means: CD45RA+CCR7+. The sequence joins TRBV4-1 to TRBJ1-1, and the D gene may be TRBD1, 5 bases matching. The encoded CDR3 is CASSQPTANTEAFF. In nucleotides, the sequence is TGCGCCAGCAGCCAACCGACAGCGAACACTGAAGCTTTCTTT.